This TCR beta chain originates from a study of blood T cell repertoires in COVID-19. Overall study: Collection of acute and convalescent COVID-19 samples took place in the United States, Italy and Spain. From T cells, B-cell-depleted T cells, or PBMCs came the material, which was cDNA or gDNA.

Per the authors' pipeline: Estimates of nucleated cell counts were drawn from the amplification of reference gene primers. The method was immunoSEQ multiplex PCR; TCRdb's version includes in-frame clones alone and lacks a portion of them. The DNA was the basis for D and trimming; V, J and clone size are from that table. The data show about 76,000 clones, around 88% seen once. The CDR3 is 14 amino acids. Sequenced material: peripheral blood. The TCR sequence derives from a man aged 30 to 45 with acute or convalescent COVID-19. The chain carries TRBV21-1 and TRBJ2-7; the table assigns TRBD2, which was not confirmed against the DNA. TRBV21-1 is labeled a pseudogene. CDR3 nucleotides: TGTGCCAGCCCCCGGCGGGGTAGCTCCTACGAGCAGTACTTC. Protein: CASPRRGSSYEQYF.